This TCR beta chain was captured in a study of cytomegalovirus exposure and HLA in healthy donors. As for this clone: Its antigen is not identified.

The primer mix had 60 Vbeta and 13 Jbeta primers. Sequencing was performed with immunoSEQ multiplex PCR; in TCRdb, only in-frame clones are kept and a portion is missing. The sample has roughly 140,000 clones, roughly 80% seen once. Study-level results: Being indistinguishable, some V segments were excluded, TRBV6-2 and TRBV6-3 among them. Prior analysis indicated that the majority of TCR beta V segments exhibited productivity approximately 90% or approximately 30% of the time.

Germline loops: CDR1 SGHAT, CDR2 FQNNGV. This CDR3 has 13 amino acids. The V end lost 0 bases, the J end lost 10 bases, and 13 bases lay between the germline ends. The chain joins TRBV11-2 to TRBJ2-7, with a tentative D call TRBD1 (6 bases). This TCR was recovered from a male donor in good health and CMV-seronegative. The sequencing input was PBMCs. CDR3 sequence reads: CASSLELQGFQYF. CDR3 in DNA: TGTGCCAGCAGCTTAGAACTACAGGGCTTCCAGTACTTC.